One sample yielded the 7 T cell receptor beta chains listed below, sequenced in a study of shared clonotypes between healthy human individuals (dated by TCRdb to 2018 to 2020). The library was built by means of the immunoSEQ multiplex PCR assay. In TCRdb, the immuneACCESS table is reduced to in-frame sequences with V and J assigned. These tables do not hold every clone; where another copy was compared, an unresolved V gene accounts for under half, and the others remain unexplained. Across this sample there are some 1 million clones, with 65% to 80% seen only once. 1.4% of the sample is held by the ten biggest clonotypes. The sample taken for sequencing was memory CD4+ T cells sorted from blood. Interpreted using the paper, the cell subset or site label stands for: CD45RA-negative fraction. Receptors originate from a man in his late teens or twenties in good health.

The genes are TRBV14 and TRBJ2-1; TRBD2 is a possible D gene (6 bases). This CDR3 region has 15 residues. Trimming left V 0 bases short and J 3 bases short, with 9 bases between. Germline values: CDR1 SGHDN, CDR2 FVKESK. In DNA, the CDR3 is TGTGCCAGCAGCCAAGACGTAGCGGTCTACAATGAGCAGTTCTTC. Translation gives CASSQDVAVYNEQFF.

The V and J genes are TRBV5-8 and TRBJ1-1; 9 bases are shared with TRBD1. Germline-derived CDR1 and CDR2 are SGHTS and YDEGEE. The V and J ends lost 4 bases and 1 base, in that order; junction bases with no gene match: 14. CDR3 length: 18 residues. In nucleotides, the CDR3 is TGTGCCAGCAGCCCACGGGGACAGGGCATAATACGGAACACTGAAGCTTTCTTT. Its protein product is CASSPRGQGIIRNTEAFF.

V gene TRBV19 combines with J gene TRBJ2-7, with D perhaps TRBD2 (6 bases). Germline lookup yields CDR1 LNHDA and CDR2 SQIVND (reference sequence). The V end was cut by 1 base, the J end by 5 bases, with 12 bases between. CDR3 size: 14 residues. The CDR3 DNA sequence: TGTGCCAGTAGTATAGCGGGAGACGTCGACGAGCAGTACTTC. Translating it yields CASSIAGDVDEQYF. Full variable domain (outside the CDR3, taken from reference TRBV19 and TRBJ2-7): DGGITQSPKYLFRKEGQNVTLSCEQNLNHDAMYWYRQDPGQGLRLIYYSQIVNDFQKGDIAEGYSVSREKKESFPLTVTSAQKNPTAFYLCASSIAGDVDEQYFGPGTRLTVT.

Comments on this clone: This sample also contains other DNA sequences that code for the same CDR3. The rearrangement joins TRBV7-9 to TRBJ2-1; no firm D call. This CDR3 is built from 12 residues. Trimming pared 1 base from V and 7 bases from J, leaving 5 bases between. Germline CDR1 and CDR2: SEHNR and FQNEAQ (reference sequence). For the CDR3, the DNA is TGTGCCAGCAGCTTAGTATTGAATGAGCAGTTCTTC. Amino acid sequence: CASSLVLNEQFF. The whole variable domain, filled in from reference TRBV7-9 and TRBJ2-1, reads DTGVSQNPRHKITKRGQNVTFRCDPISEHNRLYWYRQTLGQGPEFLTYFQNEAQLEKSRLLSDRFSAERPKGSFSTLEIQRTEQGDSAMYLCASSLVLNEQFFGPGTRLTVL.

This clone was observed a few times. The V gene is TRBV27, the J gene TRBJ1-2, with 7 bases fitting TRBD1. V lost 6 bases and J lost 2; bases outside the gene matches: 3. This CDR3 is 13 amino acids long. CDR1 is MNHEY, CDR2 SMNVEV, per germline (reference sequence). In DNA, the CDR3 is TGTGCCAGCAGAAGACAGGGAAACTATGGCTACACCTTC. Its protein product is CASRRQGNYGYTF.

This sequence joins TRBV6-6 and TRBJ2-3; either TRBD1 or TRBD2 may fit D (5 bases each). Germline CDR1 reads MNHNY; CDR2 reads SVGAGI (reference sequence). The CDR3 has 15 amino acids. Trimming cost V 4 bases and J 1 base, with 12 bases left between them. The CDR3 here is CASSSRGPRTDTQYF. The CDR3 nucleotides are TGTGCCAGCAGTTCACGGGGCCCTCGCACAGATACGCAGTATTTT.

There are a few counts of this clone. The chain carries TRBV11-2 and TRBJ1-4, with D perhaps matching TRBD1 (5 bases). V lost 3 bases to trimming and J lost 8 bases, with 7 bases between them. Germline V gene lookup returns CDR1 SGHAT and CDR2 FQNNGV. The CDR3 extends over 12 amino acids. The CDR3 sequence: CASSFRGEKLFF. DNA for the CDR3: TGTGCCAGCAGCTTTCGGGGGGAAAAACTGTTTTTT. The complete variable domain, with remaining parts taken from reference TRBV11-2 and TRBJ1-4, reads EAGVAQSPRYKIIEKRQSVAFWCNPISGHATLYWYQQILGQGPKLLIQFQNNGVVDDSQLPKDRFSAERLKGVDSTLKIQPAKLEDSAVYLCASSFRGEKLFFGSGTQLSVL.